This T cell receptor beta chain was retrieved from a study of CD8 T cells in ankylosing spondylitis. Study results and caveats: Disease-linked clones were reportedly significantly enriched in matched ankylosing spondylitis synovial fluid. Blood from ankylosing spondylitis patients appeared to carry a characteristic roughly eight-variant TCR beta motif.

Making the TCR beta libraries involved quantitative 5'-RACE with molecular barcodes. TCRdb analysed the 5' RACE reads with MiXCR anew, one entry per CDR3 protein. The data hold 700,000 to 1,000,000 distinct CDR3 sequences, with about 11% observed a single time. At least ten counts were recorded for this clonotype. Its specificity is not known. The sequenced sample was blood, either unsorted or a sorted T cell fraction (not recorded which). The TCR comes from a male donor with ankylosing spondylitis.

The CDR3 nucleotides are TGTGCCAGCAGCCGAGGGACTAGCGGGACCTACAATGAGCAGTTCTTC. Amino acids: CASSRGTSGTYNEQFF. The chain uses TRBV12-3 or TRBV12-4 and TRBJ2-1; 13 bases line up with TRBD2. J was trimmed by 2 bases and V by 6 bases; bases with no gene match: 4. The CDR3 totals 16 residues.